A selection of T cell receptor beta chains follows, all from one sample in a study of T-cell reconstitution after alpha-beta-depleted transplantation in children. TCRdb re-analysed the PCR reads in MiXCR, keeping a single row per CDR3 protein. The table lists 75,000 to 80,000 distinct CDR3 sequences, 15% to 20% of them singletons. The material sequenced was PBMCs, mostly from graft donor cells, taken 360 days after TCRalphabeta/CD19-depleted stem cell transplant. The source is a male patient between 2 and 15 years old who had a stem cell transplant for acute lymphoblastic leukemia, so the T cells may come from the graft donor. CDR3s include the opening cysteine and the closing phenylalanine or tryptophan. The D gene is left open where the match is weak. Only part of the rows carry a size: once, few, many, or a class if the clone is expanded.

clone size	V gene	J gene	D gene	CDR3 DNA	CDR3 protein
few	TRBV7-9	TRBJ1-1	NA	TGTGCCAGCAGCTTAGCGGTAGGTCCGAACACTGAAGCTTTCTTT	CASSLAVGPNTEAFF
NA	TRBV19	TRBJ2-1	TRBD2	TGTGCCAGTATTCGGACTAGCGGGAGCTATGAGCAGTTCTTC	CASIRTSGSYEQFF
NA	TRBV7-9	TRBJ2-7	NA	TGTGCCAGCAGCTTAGGGACTTTACGCTACGAGCAGTACTTC	CASSLGTLRYEQYF
NA	TRBV4-1	TRBJ2-6	TRBD1	TGCGCCAGCAGAAACGACAGGGAGGGGGCCAACGTCCTGACTTTC	CASRNDREGANVLTF
NA	TRBV5-1	TRBJ1-4	NA	TGCGCCAGCAGCTTGGGACAGGAGAAGGAAAAACTGTTTTTT	CASSLGQEKEKLFF
NA	TRBV12-3/TRBV12-4	TRBJ2-3	TRBD2	TGTGCCAGCAGTCAGAGCGGGGGGCCAGATACGCAGTATTTT	CASSQSGGPDTQYF
many	TRBV20-1	TRBJ1-2	NA	TGCAGTGCGTCCAGGCCGAACTATGGCTACACCTTC	CSASRPNYGYTF
NA	TRBV3-1	TRBJ2-2	NA	TGTGCCAGCAGCCAAGTGGCTGGGACGAACACCGGGGAGCTGTTTTTT	CASSQVAGTNTGELFF
NA	TRBV28	TRBJ2-1	NA	TGTGCCAGCAGTCATGGGACGCTCTACAATGAGCAGTTCTTC	CASSHGTLYNEQFF
NA	TRBV2	TRBJ1-1	TRBD1	TGTGCCAGCAGTGATTGGACAGGAGAAAACACTGAAGCTTTCTTT	CASSDWTGENTEAFF
NA	TRBV12-3/TRBV12-4	TRBJ2-7	NA	TGTGCCAGCAGTTTCCGGGGGAGTGGGAACGAGCAGTACTTC	CASSFRGSGNEQYF
many	TRBV6-5	TRBJ1-4	TRBD1	TGTGCCAGCAGGGGGACAGGCGCTGAAAAACTGTTTTTT	CASRGTGAEKLFF
few	TRBV5-1	TRBJ2-7	NA	TGCGCCAGCAGCTTGGTGGCCCACAGAGAGCAGTACTTC	CASSLVAHREQYF
NA	TRBV4-1	TRBJ2-5	NA	TGCGCCAGCAGCCAAGGAGGGCAGGCCTGGACCCAGTACTTC	CASSQGGQAWTQYF
few	TRBV11-3	TRBJ2-1	TRBD1	TGTGCCAGCAGCTTAGGGACAGGGACCTACAATGAGCAGTTCTTC	CASSLGTGTYNEQFF
few	TRBV25-1	TRBJ2-7	TRBD1	TGTGCCAGCAGTGACCCGGGACAGTCCTACGAGCAGTACTTC	CASSDPGQSYEQYF
few	TRBV5-1	TRBJ1-1	TRBD1	TGCGCCAGCAGCCCCTGGACAGGGGGCGAGGGCACTGAAGCTTTCTTT	CASSPWTGGEGTEAFF
few	TRBV7-2	TRBJ2-7	NA	TGTGCCAGCAGCACATCCTACGAGCAGTACTTC	CASSTSYEQYF
NA	TRBV4-2	TRBJ2-7	NA	TGTGCCAGCAGCCAAGAAGTAATTTCACCCTACGAGCAGTACTTC	CASSQEVISPYEQYF
NA	TRBV28	TRBJ2-1	TRBD2	TGTGCCAGCAGTCGACCGGGACTAGCGGGAGTAATAGAGCAGTTCTTC	CASSRPGLAGVIEQFF
NA	TRBV7-6	TRBJ1-2	TRBD1	TGTGCCAGCAGCTTGTCTCCCGGGACAGGATCAATTGGCTACACCTTC	CASSLSPGTGSIGYTF
NA	TRBV20-1	TRBJ2-7	TRBD1	TGCAGTGCCCCCGGGACAGGGCAATCCTACGAGCAGTACTTC	CSAPGTGQSYEQYF
few	TRBV4-2	TRBJ2-2	TRBD2	TGTGCCAGCAAACAAACTAGCGGGAGAGTCAGCGCCGGGGAGCTGTTTTTT	CASKQTSGRVSAGELFF
NA	TRBV7-6	TRBJ2-3	NA	TGTGCCAGCAGCTACGTCGGGCGGGGCACAGATACGCAGTATTTT	CASSYVGRGTDTQYF
NA	TRBV11-3	TRBJ2-4	NA	TGTGCCAGCAGCTTAATCGGAAGCAAAAACATTCAGTACTTC	CASSLIGSKNIQYF
NA	TRBV4-2	TRBJ2-2	NA	TGTGCCAGCAGCCAAGTTCGCGGAGGGGGGGCGCTTGGAACCGGGGAGCTGTTTTTT	CASSQVRGGGALGTGELFF
few	TRBV6-5	TRBJ2-4	TRBD1	TGTGCCAGCAGTTACTCACGACAGGGGAACATTCAGTACTTC	CASSYSRQGNIQYF
many	TRBV12-3/TRBV12-4	TRBJ2-1	NA	TGTGCCAGCAGTCCGTACTTAGTACCGTTCTTC	CASSPYLVPFF
NA	TRBV20-1	TRBJ1-5	NA	TGCAGTGCTAGGTGGAATAGCAATCAGCCCCAGCATTTT	CSARWNSNQPQHF
few	TRBV12-3/TRBV12-4	TRBJ2-7	NA	TGTGCCAGCAGTTTAAGGGGCGGGCAGTACTTC	CASSLRGGQYF
NA	TRBV10-3	TRBJ2-1	NA	TGTGCCATCAGTGAGTCGGGCTATTCCTACAATGAGCAGTTCTTC	CAISESGYSYNEQFF
few	TRBV12-3/TRBV12-4	TRBJ1-4	NA	TGTGCCAGCAGCCCCCGGTTGGATGTAAAACTGTTTTTT	CASSPRLDVKLFF
few	TRBV5-6	TRBJ1-2	NA	TGTGCCAGCAGCTTCGCAGCGAACTATGGCTACACCTTC	CASSFAANYGYTF
few	TRBV6-1	TRBJ2-3	NA	TGTGCCAGCCGTGCGGAGGGGGCAGATACGCAGTATTTT	CASRAEGADTQYF
NA	TRBV11-3	TRBJ2-7	NA	TGTGCCAGCAGCTTAATCTTCTACGAGCAGTACTTC	CASSLIFYEQYF
NA	TRBV5-6	TRBJ1-2	NA	TGTGCCAGCAGCTTGGAGAGTCAGATTGACTATGGCTACACCTTC	CASSLESQIDYGYTF
many	TRBV12-3/TRBV12-4	TRBJ2-1	NA	TGTGCCAGCATGGACGGGGCGGCCCGCCGGGAGCAGTTCTTC	CASMDGAARREQFF
NA	TRBV10-3	TRBJ2-7	TRBD2	TGTGCCATCAGTGAACTAGCGGGTTACGGCGAGCAGTACTTC	CAISELAGYGEQYF
few	TRBV11-3	TRBJ2-7	NA	TGTGCCAGCAGCTTTTGGGGTTCGGATGGCTACGAGCAGTACTTC	CASSFWGSDGYEQYF
NA	TRBV7-9	TRBJ2-4	NA	TGTGCCAGCAGCTTCTCTTTCAGCAGGGATAAAAACATTCAGTACTTC	CASSFSFSRDKNIQYF
medium-sized	TRBV21-1	TRBJ2-7	NA	TGTGCCAGCAGCAAAGATATCAGCGTTAGCTCCTACGAGCAGTACTTC	CASSKDISVSSYEQYF
many	TRBV5-6	TRBJ2-4	NA	TGTGCCAGCAGCTTGGTGGCTCTACACGCCAAAAACATTCAGTACTTC	CASSLVALHAKNIQYF
NA	TRBV6-1	TRBJ1-1	TRBD1	TGTGCCAGCCGTACCAGGGGGCAGTGGATTGAAGCTTTCTTT	CASRTRGQWIEAFF
many	TRBV12-3/TRBV12-4	TRBJ1-3	TRBD1	TGTGCCAGCAGTTTCCCGGACAGGTACTCTGGAAACACCATATATTTT	CASSFPDRYSGNTIYF
few	TRBV5-1	TRBJ2-1	TRBD2	TGCGCCAGCAGCTTACTAGCGGGAGATCGTTTTCGGCACAATGAGCAGTTCTTC	CASSLLAGDRFRHNEQFF
NA	TRBV3-1	TRBJ2-1	NA	TGTGCCAGCAGCCAAGTACGGGGAACCTACAATGAGCAGTTCTTC	CASSQVRGTYNEQFF
few	TRBV7-9	TRBJ2-7	TRBD2	TGTGCCAGCAGCTCGGGGGGGGCTAGCGGCTCCTACGAGCAGTACTTC	CASSSGGASGSYEQYF
many	TRBV12-3/TRBV12-4	TRBJ2-3	TRBD1	TGTGCCAGCAGCACCGGGACAGGGAATTCAAATACGCAGTATTTT	CASSTGTGNSNTQYF
NA	TRBV7-2	TRBJ2-7	TRBD2	TGTGCCAGCAGCTTAGAAAGGCGGGGGGCTTCCTACGAGCAGTACTTC	CASSLERRGASYEQYF
NA	TRBV9	TRBJ1-1	NA	TGTGCCAGCAGCGTAAGGGGGAACACTGAAGCTTTCTTT	CASSVRGNTEAFF
NA	TRBV5-1	TRBJ2-7	NA	TGCGCCAGCAGCAATCCGGGAAACCTAAGCGAGCAGTACTTC	CASSNPGNLSEQYF
NA	TRBV5-1	TRBJ1-4	TRBD1	TGCGCCAGCAGCTTGGAGTCTAGGGGGCGAAGTAATGAAAAACTGTTTTTT	CASSLESRGRSNEKLFF
few	TRBV11-2	TRBJ2-1	NA	TGTGCCAGCACCTTAGGGGAGGTTTACAATGAGCAGTTCTTC	CASTLGEVYNEQFF
NA	TRBV24-1	TRBJ2-1	TRBD1	TGTGCCACCATTTATAACCGGGACAGATACAATGAGCAGTTCTTC	CATIYNRDRYNEQFF
many	TRBV20-1	TRBJ2-5	NA	TGCAGTGCTAGAGCCGGACGGTTTGAAGAGACCCAGTACTTC	CSARAGRFEETQYF
NA	TRBV5-1	TRBJ2-1	TRBD2	TGCGCCAGCAGCGCCTTAGCGGGAGCTTACAATGAGCAGTTCTTC	CASSALAGAYNEQFF
many	TRBV12-3/TRBV12-4	TRBJ2-2	NA	TGTGCCAGCAGTTTACGTGGCGGGGAGCTGTTTTTT	CASSLRGGELFF
NA	TRBV20-1	TRBJ2-7	NA	TGCAGTGCCTGGCCCCCACAGGGCTACGAGCAGTACTTC	CSAWPPQGYEQYF
many	TRBV7-9	TRBJ2-3	NA	TGTGCCAGCAGCTTACTGTCTAAACTCCCCGATACGCAGTATTTT	CASSLLSKLPDTQYF
few	TRBV5-1	TRBJ2-1	TRBD1	TGCGCCAGCAGCTTGGAAGGGGCCTTTACAGGGGGAGAGGAGTTCTTC	CASSLEGAFTGGEEFF